The present T cell receptor (beta chain) was sequenced within a study of blood T cell repertoires in COVID-19. Across the study: Samples came from the United States, Italy and Spain, spanning acute and convalescent COVID-19.

TCRdb's copy holds only in-frame clones and misses some; the assay was immunoSEQ multiplex PCR. The sample contains about 260,000 clones, 80% to 90% of which appear only once. Seattle cases were enrolled at active infection and followed longitudinally. The sequence came from a woman in her sixties or seventies with COVID-19, enrolled during active disease. Sample: peripheral blood.

Here the CDR3 reads CASSQRGQGVVEAFF. The CDR3 DNA reads TGTGCCAGCAGCCAGAGAGGACAGGGAGTGGTCGAAGCTTTCTTT. The rearrangement joins TRBV3-1 (or the pseudogene TRBV3-2) to TRBJ1-1, with TRBD1 identical over 8 bases. The J segment lost 8 bases and the V segment lost 3 bases, leaving 11 bases of the junction unmatched. Germline assignment: CDR1 LGHDT and CDR2 YNNKEL (reference sequence). The CDR3 sequence is 15 residues long.